This T cell receptor beta chain was recorded in a study of shared clonotypes between healthy human individuals. The study, taken as a whole, reports: Generation of non-shared clonotypes was less probable than generation of clonotypes shared by all four donors. Four donors held around 5% of naive CD4 clonotypes in common.

Comments on this clone: The antigen is unknown.

Investigators spread the genomic DNA of each subset evenly over several immunoSEQ plates. The method was immunoSEQ multiplex PCR; TCRdb's version includes in-frame clones alone and lacks a portion of them. The sample lists more than 600,000 clones; about 92% were seen once. Naive CD8 cells, CD45RO-negative and positively selected for CCR7, excluded terminally differentiated effector memory CD45RA+ cells. With 5 bases clipped from V and 4 bases from J, the junction kept 12 bases outside the gene matches. The CDR3 totals 16 residues. Germline V CDR1 and CDR2: SGHAT, FQNNGV. The V and J genes are TRBV11-2 and TRBJ2-5; 8 nucleotides match TRBD2. This sequence originates from a young man in good health. The sample was naive CD8+ T cells sorted from blood. This CDR3 is CASSLGATSVGETQYF. CDR3 sequence (DNA): TGTGCCAGCAGCCTAGGTGCGACTAGCGTGGGAGAGACCCAGTACTTC.